Following are 10 T cell receptor beta chains from one sample sequenced in a study of T cell responses to AZD1222 COVID-19 vaccine. The assay was immunoSEQ multiplex PCR, and TCRdb's table has in-frame clones only and misses some. The top ten hold roughly 2.8% of the sample, which has 130,000 to 150,000 clones, 85% to 95% seen once. The source was peripheral blood, collected on day 0 of MenACWY control vaccination. These receptors all stem from an adult in good health.

This chain joins TRBV19 and TRBJ2-2; no firm D call. Germline assignment: CDR1 LNHDA and CDR2 SQIVND (reference sequence). Trimming removed 3 bases from V and 0 bases from J, with 5 bases in between. The CDR3 consists of 14 residues. The CDR3 nucleotides read TGTGCCAGTAGTATGACAACGAACACCGGGGAGCTGTTTTTT. Amino acids: CASSMTTNTGELFF.

The gene calls are TRBV7-6 and TRBJ2-7; the match to TRBD1 covers 8 bases. Trimming removed 5 bases from V and 4 bases from J; junction bases left unmatched: 4. Germline V gene data show CDR1 as SGHVS and CDR2 as FNYEAQ. This CDR3 region has 13 residues. Here the CDR3 DNA reads TGTGCCAGCAGCCCAGGGGGCGCATACGAGCAGTACTTC. Protein product: CASSPGGAYEQYF. Together with reference TRBV7-6 and TRBJ2-7, the CDR3 gives the full variable domain: GAGVSQSPRYKVTKRGQDVALRCDPISGHVSLYWYRQALGQGPEFLTYFNYEAQQDKSGLPNDRFSAERPEGSISTLTIQRTEQRDSAMYRCASSPGGAYEQYFGPGTRLTVT.

This chain joins TRBV27 and TRBJ2-1, with 7 bases matching TRBD1. V dropped 4 bases and J dropped 4; count of bases not matched to a gene: 4. The CDR3 sequence is 14 residues long. CDR1 and CDR2 (germline): MNHEY, SMNVEV (reference sequence). The CDR3 is CASSYTGEYNEQFF. The CDR3 bases are TGTGCCAGCAGTTATACAGGGGAGTACAATGAGCAGTTCTTC.

This clone showed up just once. This chain joins TRBV28 and TRBJ2-1, with no clear D. Germline CDR1 and CDR2: MDHEN and SYDVKM. Trimming pared 6 bases from V and 2 bases from J, leaving 14 bases between. The CDR3 contains 15 residues. CDR3 DNA: TGTGCCAGCAGCCCCGGCGACCGCCCCTACAATGAGCAGTTCTTC. Translating it yields CASSPGDRPYNEQFF.

The gene calls are TRBV3-1 (or the pseudogene TRBV3-2) and TRBJ1-6; possible D gene TRBD1, 5 bases. The CDR3 spans 16 residues. Trimming left V 4 bases short and J 10 bases short, with 20 bases between. Germline CDR1 and CDR2: LGHDT and YNNKEL (reference sequence). CDR3 bases: TGTGCCAGCAGCCCCCGGGAGCAGGGCTGGAGCTCACCCCTCCACTTT. It encodes CASSPREQGWSSPLHF.

The gene calls are TRBV28 and TRBJ1-2; 8 bases align to TRBD1. V was clipped by 5 bases and J by 4 bases; unmatched bases: 6. Germline values: CDR1 MDHEN, CDR2 SYDVKM. This CDR3 is built from 14 residues. In DNA, the CDR3 is TGTGCCAGCAGTCGTGGACAGGGAGCCTATGGCTACACCTTC. This encodes CASSRGQGAYGYTF.

V gene TRBV10-3 combines with J gene TRBJ1-2, with D possibly matching TRBD1 (5 bases). This CDR3 has 15 amino acids. Trimming left V 4 bases short and J 4 bases short, with 16 bases between. CDR1 and CDR2 from the germline V gene are ENHRY and SYGVKD. Here the CDR3 reads CAISVRGTSPYGYTF. CDR3 nucleotide sequence: TGTGCCATCAGTGTAAGGGGTACGAGTCCCTATGGCTACACCTTC.

This sequence joins TRBV18 and TRBJ2-7; 9 nucleotides match TRBD2. This CDR3 comprises 15 residues. The junction had 5 bases not matched to a gene; V was cut back by 3 bases and J by 2 bases. The germline gives CDR1 KGHSH, CDR2 LQKENI. The CDR3 loop reads CASSPLAGKTYEQYF. The DNA of the CDR3 is TGTGCCAGCTCACCCCTAGCGGGAAAGACCTACGAGCAGTACTTC.

The chain has TRBV5-1 and TRBJ1-1; 8 bases are a match to TRBD1. This CDR3 is 14 amino acids long. Germline-derived CDR1 and CDR2 are SGHRS and YFSETQ. V shed 1 base, J shed 3 bases, and the junction held 2 bases outside the gene matches. This CDR3 is CASSLTGGYTEAFF. As DNA, the CDR3 is TGCGCCAGCAGCTTGACAGGGGGGTACACTGAAGCTTTCTTT.

The chain employs TRBV7-2 and TRBJ2-7; D is possibly TRBD1 or TRBD2 (5 bases each). V shed 1 base and J shed 0 bases, with 13 bases lying between them. The CDR3 loop spans 16 amino acids. Germline V CDR1 and CDR2: SGHTA, FQGNSA. The CDR3, as DNA: TGTGCCAGCAGCTTAGACTGGGGTGGGGGCTCCTACGAGCAGTACTTC. Its translation is CASSLDWGGGSYEQYF.